This TCR beta chain was identified in a study of blood T cell repertoires in COVID-19. Across the study: Italy, Spain and the United States were the sources of the convalescent and acute COVID-19 samples. The analysed material was cDNA or gDNA that came from T cells, B-cell-depleted T cells, or PBMCs.

This CDR3 is built from 17 residues. Per germline, CDR1 MGHRA and CDR2 YSYEKL. V trimming: 0 bases; J trimming: 2 bases; junction bases outside the gene matches: 7. In the study's own analysis: How many nucleated cells were present was estimated from reference gene primer amplification. Data came from immunoSEQ multiplex PCR; TCRdb stores just in-frame clones and leaves some out. The DNA gave D and trimming, while V, J and clone size come from that table. The sample holds about 250,000 clones, about 80% seen once. Sequencing was carried out using peripheral blood. This rearrangement joins TRBV4-1 to TRBJ2-7; TRBD2 matches 10 bases. This TCR was sampled from a man aged 50-59 years with active or convalescent COVID-19. CDR3 nucleotides: TGCGCCAGCAGCCAAGATCTGGGGAGCGGGGGGGCCTACGAGCAGTACTTC. It is translated as CASSQDLGSGGAYEQYF.